This record covers a single T cell receptor beta chain. Its antigen is unknown. Unmatched junction bases numbered 7, after V lost 3 bases and J lost 0 bases. The CDR3 has 17 amino acids. Germline assignment: CDR1 SGHTA and CDR2 FQGNSA. The data stem from a study of B cell selection in AIRE deficiency. Study-level points and caveats: About 30.6% of healthy-shared Treg TCRbeta sequences appeared in patient Tconv cells.

Using immunoSEQ multiplex PCR, the repertoire was profiled, and TCRdb retains in-frame clones only, with some absent. The sample includes about 19,000 clones, about 93% seen only once; the top ten take 0.85% to 1%. The regulatory T cell sort gate was CD4+CD25hiCD127low/negative. The sequencing input was CD4+CD25+ Tregs sorted from PBMCs. The TCR sequence derives from a human donor in good health. The chain combines TRBV7-2 with TRBJ2-3; TRBD2 matches 9 bases. The CDR3 loop reads CASSFRWAGGSTDTQYF. In DNA, the CDR3 is TGTGCCAGCAGCTTTCGGTGGGCGGGAGGGAGCACAGATACGCAGTATTTT. Full variable domain (remainder filled in from reference TRBV7-2 and TRBJ2-3): GAGVSQSPSNKVTEKGKDVELRCDPISGHTALYWYRQSLGQGLEFLIYFQGNSAPDKSGLPSDRFSAERTGGSVSTLTIQRTQQEDSAVYLCASSFRWAGGSTDTQYFGPGTRLTVL.